This TCR beta chain appears in the sequencing data of a study of blood T cell repertoires in COVID-19. Looking at the study overall: PBMCs, B-cell-depleted T cells, or T cells provided the cDNA or gDNA that made up the material.

Methods used by the authors: Amplification from reference gene primers served as the basis for estimated nucleated cell counts. Some clones are missing from TCRdb's copy, which holds only in-frame ones; the method was immunoSEQ multiplex PCR. V and J calls and clone size come straight from that table; D and trimming were deduced from the DNA. The table records around 150,000 clones, around 89% of them present only once. Germline V CDR1 and CDR2: MNHEY, SVGAGI. CDR3 length equals 15 residues. V dropped 8 bases and J dropped 6 bases, with 20 bases sitting between them. Participant age was about 18 to 95 years, and participants resided in about 25 US areas.

V gene TRBV6-5 combines with J gene TRBJ1-5; D may be TRBD1 (6 bases). The material sequenced was PBMCs or T cells enriched from blood (not recorded which). The TCR sequence derives from a woman in her forties or fifties who had recovered from COVID-19. The CDR3 bases are TGTGCCAGCGAAAACGGGGGGCTCCGTGGTCAGCCCCAGCATTTT. Its protein product is CASENGGLRGQPQHF.